This T cell receptor (beta chain) was captured by sequencing in a study of CD8+CD57+ T cells in acquired aplastic anemia (dated by TCRdb to between 2017 and 2018). Looking at the study overall: A mean of roughly 3.2 ug of DNA, ranging from roughly 0.19 to 27.4 ug, was extracted from sorted CD4+ and CD8+ cells. For healthy donor samples, the average read count was about 10.8 million for CD4+ cells and 11 million to 13 million for CD8+ cells.

Spanning cysteine to phenylalanine, the CDR3 consists of 15 amino acids. Of the read, only the CDR3 DNA is kept; its 45 bases are in frame from base 1. Reading the germline V gene (reference sequence) gives CDR1 SGHNT and CDR2 YYREEE. V sheds 4 bases and J sheds 3 bases, leaving 17 bases between their ends. Results and caveats for the whole study, not just this receptor: Around 28 CD8+ CDR3 sequences were found to be shared between patients and controls, but these sequences appeared to be highly expressed in patients and within the immunodominant clones of the patients. CD8+ Simpson's diversity did not differ significantly between patients and healthy controls (P=0.060).

TCR repertoires of sorted CD4+ and CD8+ blood T cells from severe aplastic anemia patients and healthy subjects were deep-sequenced in the study. Ficoll-Paque density gradient centrifugation was used to isolate peripheral blood mononuclear cells. Before DNA extraction, CD4+ and CD8+ T cells were sorted by FACS or by magnetic beads. Genomic DNA served as template for TCR beta VDJ combination and CDR3 sequence profiling. An Illumina HiSeq 2000 was used for TCR repertoire sequencing. On the authors' methods: TRBV/TRBJ rearrangement plots, CDR3 size and DJ length profiles, and Simpson's diversity index were used to evaluate the repertoires. The most abundant DNA sequence in the deep sequencing data was taken as the immunodominant clone. CDR3 amino acid sequences were checked for sharing across subjects and were also compared against the VDJdb database and published repertoires. TCRdb redid the processing of the public reads, applying fastp at Q25 and MiXCR, and retained in-frame beta chains. Each entry merges the rows of one CDR3 protein and shows their most common DNA and genes. None of the V and J calls come from the authors' own analysis; TCRdb made them. A total of more than 150,000 distinct CDR3 sequences appear in this sample, around half of them only once. Of the sample, approximately 3% falls within the top ten clones.

In the case of this clonotype: Its antigen is currently not known. A single base separates this from a much larger clone, so it may be a read error.

Here the chain combines TRBV5-4 and TRBJ2-7; the D gene is possibly TRBD2, with 6 bases matching. The clonotype originates from a human donor in good health. Sample: sorted CD4+, CD8+, or CD8+CD57+ T cells (not recorded which) from PBMCs. This receptor has the CDR3 CASSLGRDSGYEQYF. In nucleotides, the sequence is TGTGCCAGCAGCCTGGGAAGGGATAGCGGCTACGAGCAGTACTTC.